This paragraph reports one T cell receptor (beta chain). Its cognate antigen is unknown. The 5'RACE template-switching step produced TCR cDNA and added a universal primer site and UMIs. Using its own MiXCR run on the 5' RACE reads, TCRdb lists one record per CDR3 protein. Altogether 610,000 or so distinct CDR3 sequences are present, approximately 13% being singletons, with the ten largest covering just under 15%. This specimen belongs to a study of T cells after yellow fever vaccination. Overall study context: SMART-Seq v4 Ultra Low Input prepared libraries from low-cell fractions. Findings and limits, study-wide: Clones that expanded after primary vaccination mostly reappeared after the booster (just under 98% CD4, 75% to 90% CD8). A limited proportion of clonotypes was detected within both the CD4 and CD8 compartments.

Looked up from germline, CDR1 is LNHDA and CDR2 is SQIVND (reference sequence). V was clipped by 3 bases and J by 5 bases, with 17 bases between them. This CDR3 comprises 17 residues. This chain links TRBV19 with TRBJ1-6; D not resolved. Sequences were derived from PBMCs, sampled on the day of the yellow fever booster vaccination. This clonotype was sampled from a man younger than 45 who received the YFV17D yellow fever vaccine. The CDR3 here is CASSIGKGKANNSPLHF. In DNA, the CDR3 is TGTGCCAGTAGTATTGGTAAAGGAAAGGCAAATAATTCACCCCTCCACTTT.